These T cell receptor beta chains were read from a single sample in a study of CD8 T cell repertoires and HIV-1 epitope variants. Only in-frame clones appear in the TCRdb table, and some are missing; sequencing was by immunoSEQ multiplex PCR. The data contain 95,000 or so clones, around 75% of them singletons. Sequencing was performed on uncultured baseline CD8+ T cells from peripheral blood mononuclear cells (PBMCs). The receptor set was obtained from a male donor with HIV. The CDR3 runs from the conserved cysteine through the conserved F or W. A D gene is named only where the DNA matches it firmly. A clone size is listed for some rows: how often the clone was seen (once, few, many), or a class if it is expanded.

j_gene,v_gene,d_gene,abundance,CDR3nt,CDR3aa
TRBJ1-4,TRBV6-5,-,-,TGTGCCAGTGGAGAACCCGAACAGGTGGAACTGTTTTTT,CASGEPEQVELFF
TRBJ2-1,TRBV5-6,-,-,TGTGCCAGCAGCTTAGGCCCAAGCTCCTACAATGAGCAGTTCTTC,CASSLGPSSYNEQFF
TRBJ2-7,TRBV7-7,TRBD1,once,TGTGCCAGCAGCTTGGACAGGGGAAGTGAGCAGTACTTC,CASSLDRGSEQYF
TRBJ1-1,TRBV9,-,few,TGTGCCAGCAGCCCTAAGGACGGGAACACTGAAGCTTTCTTT,CASSPKDGNTEAFF
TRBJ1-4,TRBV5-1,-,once,TGCGCCAGCAGCGACACGGCCGGACACCCGGGGGAGGAAAAACTGTTTTTT,CASSDTAGHPGEEKLFF
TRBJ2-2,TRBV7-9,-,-,TGTGCCAGCAGCTTCGCAGGGGCCGGGGAGCTGTTTTTT,CASSFAGAGELFF
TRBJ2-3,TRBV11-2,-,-,TGTGCCAGCAGCTTTGGAGCCCAGCGGAGCACAGATACGCAGTATTTT,CASSFGAQRSTDTQYF
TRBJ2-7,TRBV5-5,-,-,TGTGCCAGCAGCTTGGCTTTGGAGTCCCGTTACGAGCAGTACTTC,CASSLALESRYEQYF
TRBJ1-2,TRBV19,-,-,TGTGCCAGTAGGGGGAGCCTACAGGGCGCTTCTAACTATGGCTACACCTTC,CASRGSLQGASNYGYTF
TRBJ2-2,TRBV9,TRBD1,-,TGTGCCAGCAGCGTAGCCCCAGGGGGCATTTTGGACACCGGGGAGCTGTTTTTT,CASSVAPGGILDTGELFF
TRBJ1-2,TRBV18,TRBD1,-,TGTGCCAGCTCACCGACTGGACAGGTTGAAGGCTACACCTTC,CASSPTGQVEGYTF
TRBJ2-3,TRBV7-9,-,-,TGTGCCAGCAGCTTAGGGGCAGGGGGCACAGATACGCAGTATTTT,CASSLGAGGTDTQYF
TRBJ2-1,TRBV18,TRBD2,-,TGTGCCAGCTCCCTAGCGGGGGGCTCCTACAATGAGCAGTTCTTC,CASSLAGGSYNEQFF
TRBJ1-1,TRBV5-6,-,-,TGTGCCAGCAGCTTGGGGGGGGGCCGAACTGAAGCTTTCTTT,CASSLGGGRTEAFF
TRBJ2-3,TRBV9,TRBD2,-,TGTGCCAGCAGCGTATCGGCTAGCGGGGGCACAGATACGCAGTATTTT,CASSVSASGGTDTQYF
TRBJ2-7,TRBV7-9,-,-,TGTGCCAGCAGCTTAGTTTCAGTTTCGAGCGAGCAGTACTTC,CASSLVSVSSEQYF
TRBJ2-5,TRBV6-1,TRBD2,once,TGTGCCAGCAGTGAAATAGCGGGGTATGCGACCCAGTACTTC,CASSEIAGYATQYF
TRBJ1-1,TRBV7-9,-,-,TGTGCCAGCAGCTCCCTCCGGGGAGAAACTGAAGCTTTCTTT,CASSSLRGETEAFF
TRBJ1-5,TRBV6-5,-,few,TGTGCCAGCAATCCCAACCATAGCAATCAGCCCCAGCATTTT,CASNPNHSNQPQHF
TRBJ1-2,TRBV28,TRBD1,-,TGTGCCAGCAGCTCCGGGACAGCCAACTATGGCTACACCTTC,CASSSGTANYGYTF
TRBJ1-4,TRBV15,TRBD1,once,TGTGCCACCAGCAGTATTACAGGGGATTGGGAAAAACTGTTTTTT,CATSSITGDWEKLFF
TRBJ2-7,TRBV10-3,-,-,TGTGCCATCAGTGGGGGAAGGGAAACCTACGAGCAGTACTTC,CAISGGRETYEQYF
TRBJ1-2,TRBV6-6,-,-,TGTGCCAGCAGTTACGGGTGGGGGGGCCCTTATGGCTACACCTTC,CASSYGWGGPYGYTF
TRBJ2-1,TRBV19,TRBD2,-,TGTGCCAGTAGTATCCGGACTAGCGGGAGGGATTACAATGAGCAGTTCTTC,CASSIRTSGRDYNEQFF
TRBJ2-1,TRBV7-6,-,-,TGTGCCAGCAGCTTAGGGGCCCGACGGGAGTCCTACAATGAGCAGTTCTTC,CASSLGARRESYNEQFF
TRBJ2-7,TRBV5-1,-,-,TGCGCCAGCAGCTTGGTTGTCAGGGGCCACGAGCAGTACTTC,CASSLVVRGHEQYF
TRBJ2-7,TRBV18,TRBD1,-,TGTGCCAGCTCACGCCATGACAGGGTTCGCGAGCAGTACTTC,CASSRHDRVREQYF
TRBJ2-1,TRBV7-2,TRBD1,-,TGTGCCAGCAGGCCCCTTTACAGGGGGCGCAACAATGAGCAGTTCTTC,CASRPLYRGRNNEQFF
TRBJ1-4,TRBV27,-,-,TGTGCCAGCAGTTTAGCCCCACCGGGGGCGCGCCCTAATGAAAAACTGTTTTTT,CASSLAPPGARPNEKLFF
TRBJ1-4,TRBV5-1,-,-,TGCGCCAGCAGCTTGTTAGGACAAGATGAAAAACTGTTTTTT,CASSLLGQDEKLFF